This T cell receptor beta chain is from a study of multiple sclerosis patients with progressive multifocal leukoencephalopathy. Study outcomes and limitations: Whether JC virus or general immunocompromise explains the findings remained unclear. In most PML patients, TRB repertoires appeared less diverse by entropy.

Points on this clone: What it binds is not known.

Specified time point: roughly 6 months of natalizumab therapy. All patients had prior interferon beta, and all PML patients were female. V was pared by 4 bases and J by 1 base, with 7 bases of the junction left unmatched. CDR1 and CDR2 from the germline V gene are SEHNR and FQNEAQ (reference sequence). The CDR3 sequence is 16 residues long. Assay: immunoSEQ multiplex PCR; the TCRdb copy retains only in-frame clones and omits some. The table shows over 25,000 clones, with around nine tenths occurring only once. This clonotype was sampled from a human donor with multiple sclerosis. The chain couples TRBV7-9 to TRBJ2-7, with 10 bases matching TRBD2. The specimen was PBMCs, collected from a patient treated with natalizumab. The CDR3, as DNA: TGTGCCAGCAGCTCTACTAGCGGGAAAGTGTCCTACGAGCAGTACTTC. Amino acid sequence: CASSSTSGKVSYEQYF.